This TCR beta chain came from a study of cytomegalovirus exposure and HLA in healthy donors. CDR1 is SGHAT, CDR2 FQNNGV, per germline. Trimming removed 5 bases at V and 1 base at J, with 11 bases between. CDR3 length equals 14 residues. Vbeta (60) and Jbeta (13) primers were used in the PCR. Some clones are missing from TCRdb's copy, which holds only in-frame ones; the method was immunoSEQ multiplex PCR. The sample has over 60,000 clones; 60% to 75% are singletons. The source is a male donor in good health and CMV-seropositive. The rearrangement links TRBV11-2 to TRBJ1-1, with unresolved D. The sequenced material came from PBMCs. The DNA of the CDR3 is TGTGCCAGCAGCCCGCAGGTTGGGAACACTGAAGCTTTCTTT. Protein: CASSPQVGNTEAFF.